These T cell receptor beta chains were read from a single sample in a study of blood T cells in healthy people across ages. TCRdb called the 5' RACE reads again in MiXCR, with one record for every CDR3 protein. The sample contains around 1.7 million distinct CDR3 sequences, approximately 30% of which appear only once. Material: blood. The receptor source for this set is a woman in her 30s in good health. The CDR3 runs from the conserved cysteine through the conserved F or W. The order of the fields is J gene, D gene, V gene, clone size, CDR3 protein, CDR3 DNA. D genes are given only for firm matches. The size entry is marked missing in some rows and otherwise reads once, few, many or a size class.

j_gene: TRBJ2-3; d_gene: TRBD2; v_gene: TRBV12-3/TRBV12-4; abundance: NA; CDR3aa: CASSFHSGADTDTQYF; CDR3nt: TGTGCCAGCAGTTTCCACAGCGGGGCCGACACAGATACGCAGTATTTT
j_gene: TRBJ1-5; d_gene: NA; v_gene: TRBV29-1; abundance: NA; CDR3aa: CSVQLGGAGNQPQHF; CDR3nt: TGCAGCGTCCAACTAGGAGGTGCGGGAAATCAGCCCCAGCATTTT
j_gene: TRBJ2-3; d_gene: NA; v_gene: TRBV20-1; abundance: NA; CDR3aa: CSAPVQTDTQYF; CDR3nt: TGCAGTGCCCCGGTTCAGACAGATACGCAGTATTTT
j_gene: TRBJ2-3; d_gene: NA; v_gene: TRBV20-1; abundance: NA; CDR3aa: CSASLTLETDTQYF; CDR3nt: TGCAGTGCTAGTCTTACCTTGGAGACAGATACGCAGTATTTT
j_gene: TRBJ2-7; d_gene: NA; v_gene: TRBV5-6; abundance: few; CDR3aa: CASSSKRSSYEQYF; CDR3nt: TGTGCCAGCAGCTCCAAGCGGAGCTCCTACGAGCAGTACTTC
j_gene: TRBJ2-2; d_gene: NA; v_gene: TRBV2; abundance: NA; CDR3aa: CASSEEDPGELFF; CDR3nt: TGTGCCAGCTCCGAGGAGGATCCCGGGGAGCTGTTTTTT
j_gene: TRBJ2-1; d_gene: TRBD2; v_gene: TRBV27; abundance: few; CDR3aa: CASSPGTSGRFAYNEQFF; CDR3nt: TGTGCCAGCAGCCCCGGGACTAGCGGGAGATTCGCCTACAATGAGCAGTTCTTC
j_gene: TRBJ1-2; d_gene: NA; v_gene: TRBV12-3/TRBV12-4; abundance: many; CDR3aa: CASSFIANYGYTF; CDR3nt: TGTGCCAGCAGCTTCATCGCTAACTATGGCTACACCTTC
j_gene: TRBJ2-5; d_gene: NA; v_gene: TRBV5-4; abundance: NA; CDR3aa: CASSLSGSGQETQYF; CDR3nt: TGTGCCAGCAGCTTGTCGGGGTCAGGGCAGGAGACCCAGTACTTC
j_gene: TRBJ2-7; d_gene: NA; v_gene: TRBV20-1; abundance: NA; CDR3aa: CSAYRDRTYEQYF; CDR3nt: TGCAGTGCCTACCGGGACCGAACCTACGAGCAGTACTTC
j_gene: TRBJ2-1; d_gene: TRBD2; v_gene: TRBV10-2; abundance: few; CDR3aa: CASPNLTSGRANEQFF; CDR3nt: TGCGCCAGCCCGAACCTTACTAGCGGGAGGGCAAATGAGCAGTTCTTC
j_gene: TRBJ1-6; d_gene: NA; v_gene: TRBV20-1; abundance: NA; CDR3aa: CSASPPEGGAAAPPLHF; CDR3nt: TGCAGTGCGAGCCCCCCTGAAGGTGGGGCTGCCGCCCCACCCCTCCACTTT
j_gene: TRBJ1-1; d_gene: NA; v_gene: TRBV20-1; abundance: few; CDR3aa: CSARDTRGPNTEAFF; CDR3nt: TGCAGTGCTAGAGATACTCGGGGGCCCAACACTGAAGCTTTCTTT
j_gene: TRBJ2-7; d_gene: NA; v_gene: TRBV29-1; abundance: NA; CDR3aa: CSVELLYEQYF; CDR3nt: TGCAGCGTTGAACTCCTCTACGAGCAGTACTTC
j_gene: TRBJ1-2; d_gene: NA; v_gene: TRBV5-1; abundance: NA; CDR3aa: CASSFEGTNYGYTF; CDR3nt: TGCGCCAGCAGCTTTGAGGGGACCAACTATGGCTACACCTTC
j_gene: TRBJ2-1; d_gene: TRBD2; v_gene: TRBV5-4; abundance: NA; CDR3aa: CASSSSSGMDEQFF; CDR3nt: TGTGCCAGCAGCTCCTCTAGCGGGATGGATGAGCAGTTCTTC
j_gene: TRBJ1-3; d_gene: NA; v_gene: TRBV4-1; abundance: NA; CDR3aa: CASSQELGPRSGNTIYF; CDR3nt: TGCGCCAGCAGCCAAGAGCTTGGCCCCCGATCGGGAAACACCATATATTTT
j_gene: TRBJ2-5; d_gene: NA; v_gene: TRBV3-1; abundance: NA; CDR3aa: CASRFSRDSQQYF; CDR3nt: TGTGCCAGCAGATTCAGCCGGGACTCCCAGCAGTACTTC
j_gene: TRBJ2-5; d_gene: TRBD2; v_gene: TRBV4-1; abundance: NA; CDR3aa: CASSPGTSRKQETQYF; CDR3nt: TGCGCCAGCAGCCCCGGGACTAGCAGAAAACAAGAGACCCAGTACTTC
j_gene: TRBJ2-3; d_gene: TRBD1; v_gene: TRBV4-2; abundance: NA; CDR3aa: CASSPRTGQVDTQYF; CDR3nt: TGTGCCAGCAGCCCCCGGACAGGGCAGGTAGATACGCAGTATTTT
j_gene: TRBJ2-3; d_gene: NA; v_gene: TRBV20-1; abundance: few; CDR3aa: CSVYLGASDTQYF; CDR3nt: TGCAGTGTCTATCTGGGGGCGTCAGATACGCAGTATTTT
j_gene: TRBJ1-1; d_gene: NA; v_gene: TRBV6-6; abundance: NA; CDR3aa: CATREDTEAFF; CDR3nt: TGTGCCACCAGGGAAGACACTGAAGCTTTCTTT
j_gene: TRBJ1-4; d_gene: NA; v_gene: TRBV7-9; abundance: few; CDR3aa: CASRRTATTNEKLFF; CDR3nt: TGTGCCAGCAGAAGAACCGCGACAACTAATGAAAAACTGTTTTTT